This T cell receptor beta chain was recovered during a study of radiation and T cells in renal cell carcinoma. As to time point: baseline pretreatment blood. As for treatment: 15 Gy SBRT to primary tumor, nephrectomy 4 weeks later. Data came from immunoSEQ multiplex PCR; TCRdb stores just in-frame clones and leaves some out. In the table there are approximately 140,000 clones, about 88% of which are singletons. The germline V gene has CDR1 SGDLS and CDR2 YYNGEE. Germline trimming cut 0 bases from V and 6 bases from J; bases unmatched to any gene: 8. The CDR3 loop spans 16 amino acids. The TCR sequence derives from a woman in her 70s with renal cell carcinoma. The starting material was blood, obtained from a patient whose treatment included radiotherapy and nephrectomy. The chain uses TRBV9 and TRBJ2-2; 7 positions agree with TRBD2. CDR3 DNA sequence: TGTGCCAGCAGCGTAGAAAGCGGGGTACTGGCCGGGGAGCTGTTTTTT. This encodes CASSVESGVLAGELFF. The full variable domain, in which reference TRBV9 and TRBJ2-2 provide the parts outside the CDR3, is DSGVTQTPKHLITATGQRVTLRCSPRSGDLSVYWYQQSLDQGLQFLIQYYNGEERAKGNILERFSAQQFPDLHSELNLSSLELGDSALYFCASSVESGVLAGELFFGEGSRLTVL.